This entry lists 19 T cell receptor beta chains sequenced from one sample in a study of control samples from healthy donors and cancer patients. TCRdb's table, derived via immunoSEQ multiplex PCR, lists solely in-frame clones and lacks some. The sample lists roughly 70,000 clones; over 75% were seen once. The sequencing input was blood. The receptors shown here come from a man in his forties or fifties in good health.

The chain uses TRBV10-3 and TRBJ1-2; the match to TRBD1 covers 8 bases. CDR3 length: 12 residues. Germline V CDR1 and CDR2: ENHRY, SYGVKD. V was clipped by 10 bases and J by 5 bases; unmatched bases: 6. The CDR3 here is CATQQGEYGYTF. The CDR3 DNA follows: TGTGCCACGCAACAGGGGGAATATGGCTACACCTTC.

This clone was seen a few times. The chain couples TRBV12-3 or TRBV12-4 to TRBJ1-1; tentative D call: TRBD1 (5 bases). The CDR3 is made up of 11 amino acids. Trimming pared 3 bases from V and 6 bases from J, leaving 5 bases between. The CDR3 loop reads CASSFRAEAFF. DNA for the CDR3: TGTGCCAGCAGTTTCAGGGCTGAAGCTTTCTTT.

V is TRBV9 and J is TRBJ2-7, with TRBD2 as a possible D gene (5 bases). Per germline, CDR1 SGDLS and CDR2 YYNGEE. The CDR3 spans 15 residues. Trimming removed 3 bases from V and 1 base from J, with 14 bases in between. CDR3 nucleotide sequence: TGTGCCAGCAGCGCACGCGAAACGGGATCCTACGAGCAGTACTTC. Translation gives CASSARETGSYEQYF.

The chain joins TRBV5-6 to TRBJ2-7, with a weak D call TRBD2 (5 bases). CDR3 size: 14 residues. The V and J ends lost 0 bases and 6 bases respectively, with 13 bases between them. Germline V gene data show CDR1 as SGHDT and CDR2 as YYEEEE. The CDR3 sequence: CASSLAGGGGEQYF. As DNA, the CDR3 is TGTGCCAGCAGCTTGGCCGGTGGCGGAGGCGAGCAGTACTTC.

The chain joins TRBV4-3 to TRBJ1-4, with unresolved D. CDR1 and CDR2 from the germline V gene are LGHNA and YSLEER. The CDR3 runs 15 residues. V lost 1 base, J lost 0 bases, and 6 bases lay in between. The DNA of the CDR3 is TGCGCCAGCAGCCAAGGGACCGCAACTAATGAAAAACTGTTTTTT. Its translation is CASSQGTATNEKLFF.

The chain carries TRBV9 and TRBJ2-7; D ambiguous. The germline V gene encodes CDR1 SGDLS and CDR2 YYNGEE. The CDR3 is 14 residues long. Trimming stripped 4 bases from V and 2 bases from J, with 13 bases between. The CDR3 DNA sequence: TGTGCCAGCAGCCCCCGAATGACCCCCTACGAGCAGTACTTC. Translated, it gives CASSPRMTPYEQYF.

The count of this clone is one. The chain has TRBV29-1 and TRBJ1-6, with no clear D. V was shortened by 3 bases and J by 7 bases, with 13 bases between the two germline ends. The CDR3 sequence is 14 residues long. The V gene's germline CDR1 is SQVTM and CDR2 ANQGSEA. The CDR3 loop is CSVDTGGRNSPLHF. The CDR3 DNA reads as TGCAGCGTTGATACGGGAGGGAGGAATTCACCCCTCCACTTT.

This chain links TRBV19 with TRBJ2-7, with D perhaps matching TRBD2 (5 bases). This CDR3 is 13 amino acids long. Looked up from germline, CDR1 is LNHDA and CDR2 is SQIVND (reference sequence). Trimming left V 10 bases short and J 0 bases short, with 13 bases between. The CDR3 protein is CATSGESSYEQYF. The CDR3 nucleotides are TGTGCCACCTCCGGGGAGAGCTCCTACGAGCAGTACTTC.

This chain uses TRBV7-9 with TRBJ1-5, with TRBD1 as a possible D gene (5 bases). CDR1 SEHNR and CDR2 FQNEAQ come from the germline V gene (reference sequence). V lost 4 bases and J lost 6, with 13 bases in between. This CDR3 contains 14 residues. The CDR3 sequence: CASSSGTLFQPQHF. The CDR3 DNA reads TGTGCCAGCAGCTCCGGGACTTTGTTTCAGCCCCAGCATTTT.

This chain connects TRBV14 to TRBJ1-1; D remains ambiguous. Germline assignment: CDR1 SGHDN and CDR2 FVKESK. CDR3 length equals 13 residues. The V and J ends lost 2 bases and 0 bases respectively, with 4 bases between them. Here the CDR3 DNA reads TGTGCCAGCAGCCAACAGATGAACACTGAAGCTTTCTTT. Its protein is CASSQQMNTEAFF.

V usage is TRBV2 and J usage is TRBJ2-6, with 11 bases identical to TRBD2. CDR3 length: 19 residues. In germline, CDR1 is SNHLY, CDR2 FYNNEI. With 7 bases clipped from V and 1 base from J, the junction kept 12 bases outside the gene matches. CDR3 amino acids: CASTLEPLAGASGANVLTF. In DNA form, the CDR3 reads TGTGCCAGCACTTTGGAACCACTAGCGGGGGCATCTGGGGCCAACGTCCTGACTTTC.

The V gene is TRBV7-2, the J gene TRBJ2-2, with D maybe TRBD2 (5 bases). The germline V and J ends were trimmed by 2 bases and 0 bases, with 10 bases remaining between them. Germline-derived CDR1 and CDR2 are SGHTA and FQGNSA. This CDR3 is built from 16 residues. The CDR3 reads CASSLWSGTNTGELFF. The CDR3 coding sequence is TGTGCCAGCAGCTTATGGTCCGGGACGAACACCGGGGAGCTGTTTTTT.

The gene calls are TRBV7-7 and TRBJ2-5; a weak D match, TRBD1 (6 bases). V lost 5 bases and J lost 4, with 11 bases in between. The CDR3 totals 13 residues. Germline V lookup: CDR1 SSHAT, CDR2 FNYEAQ (reference sequence). CDR3 region: CASSRTGTETQYF. CDR3 DNA: TGTGCCAGCAGCCGTACAGGGACAGAGACCCAGTACTTC.

The CDR3 sequence is CASSLEGAIQETQYF. As DNA, the CDR3 is TGTGCCAGCAGCTTGGAGGGGGCCATTCAAGAGACCCAGTACTTC. V gene TRBV5-8 combines with J gene TRBJ2-5; 7 bases are shared with TRBD1. Unmatched junction bases numbered 4, after V lost 0 bases and J lost 2 bases. The germline V gene encodes CDR1 SGHTS and CDR2 YDEGEE. The CDR3 consists of 15 residues.

The gene calls are TRBV9 and TRBJ1-4; the D gene is possibly TRBD1 (5 bases). V gave up 3 bases and J gave up 10 bases, with 16 bases separating them. The CDR3 totals 14 residues. Germline V lookup: CDR1 SGDLS, CDR2 YYNGEE. CDR3 bases: TGTGCCAGCAGCGAAGGGGCGCTTCCGACAAAACTGTTTTTT. Amino acid sequence: CASSEGALPTKLFF.

The rearrangement joins TRBV6-5 to TRBJ2-7; D is perhaps TRBD1 (6 bases). The V end lost 10 bases, the J end lost 3 bases, and 16 bases lay between the germline ends. Germline V gene sequence: CDR1 MNHEY, CDR2 SVGAGI. The CDR3 length is 13 residues. CDR3 bases: TGTGCCATCGGGACAAACCTCTACTACGAGCAGTACTTC. It encodes CAIGTNLYYEQYF.

This chain links TRBV4-3 with TRBJ2-7; D may be TRBD1 (5 bases). The CDR3 is 14 amino acids. V shed 0 bases and J shed 7 bases, with 13 bases lying between them. Per the germline V gene, CDR1 is LGHNA and CDR2 is YSLEER. The CDR3 here is CASSQEAAAGEQYF. The CDR3, as DNA: TGCGCCAGCAGCCAAGAGGCAGCCGCAGGGGAGCAGTACTTC.

This chain connects TRBV6-6 to TRBJ2-7, with 10 bases aligning to TRBD2. Germline CDR1 MNHNY, CDR2 SVGAGI (reference sequence). This CDR3 has 16 residues. V dropped 5 bases and J dropped 0; count of bases not matched to a gene: 7. The CDR3 nucleotides are TGTGCCAGCAGTACCGCGGGGACTAGCGTCTCCTACGAGCAGTACTTC. As protein: CASSTAGTSVSYEQYF.

V gene TRBV7-2 combines with J gene TRBJ2-7; a weak D match, TRBD1 (6 bases). The CDR3 totals 14 residues. Trimming shortened V by 0 bases and J by 1 base, and 7 bases separated the two germline ends. From germline, CDR1 is SGHTA and CDR2 FQGNSA. The CDR3 DNA reads as TGTGCCAGCAGCTTAGCCAGGGGTTCCTACGAGCAGTACTTC. Translating it yields CASSLARGSYEQYF.